This T cell receptor beta chain was identified in a study of shared clonotypes between healthy human individuals. Study results and limitations: The rarefaction results pointed to incomplete sorted-subset sequencing despite large depth. Blood alone was sampled, and tissue repertoires likely differ. The authors expected sequencing depth to affect clonotype sharing among donors.

CD45RO-negative CD8 cells positively selected for CCR7 made up the naive population, which excluded terminally differentiated effector memory CD45RA+ cells. Healthy and HIV-negative, the adult donors had no recent acute infections or vaccinations. Sequencing was performed with immunoSEQ multiplex PCR; in TCRdb, only in-frame clones are kept and a portion is missing. The table lists 1.5 million to 2.5 million clones, less than 95% of them singletons. V lost 5 bases to trimming and J lost 5 bases; unmatched junction nucleotides: 11. Germline values: CDR1 SEHNR, CDR2 FQNEAQ (reference sequence). This CDR3 region has 16 residues. This clone has a single count. Its antigen is unknown.

This clonotype was obtained from a man aged 18 to 30 in good health. The chain combines TRBV7-9 with TRBJ2-7; 11 bases agree with TRBD2. Specimen: naive CD8+ T cells sorted from blood. CDR3 residues: CASSRLAGISWDEQYF. CDR3 nucleotides: TGTGCCAGCAGCCGACTAGCGGGAATTAGCTGGGACGAGCAGTACTTC.